The 32 T cell receptor beta chains given below trace back to one sample, sequenced in a study of cytomegalovirus exposure and HLA in healthy donors. PCR involved 60 Vbeta and 13 Jbeta primers. The protocol was immunoSEQ multiplex PCR, while the TCRdb copy is restricted to in-frame clones and leaves out a portion. The table includes some 150,000 clones, about four fifths detected once. Sequenced input: PBMCs. Every receptor here comes from a man in his thirties or forties in good health and CMV-seronegative.

The chain combines TRBV11-2 with TRBJ1-1, with D uncertain. The germline V gene encodes CDR1 SGHAT and CDR2 FQNNGV. CDR3 length: 15 residues. With 1 base removed from V and 0 bases from J, the gap between germline ends came to 9 bases. The CDR3 DNA reads as TGTGCCAGCAGCTTAGTCCCAGACATGAACACTGAAGCTTTCTTT. It codes for CASSLVPDMNTEAFF.

The V gene is TRBV28, the J gene TRBJ1-6, with 9 bases that match TRBD1. The V segment lost 4 bases and the J segment 8 bases; nucleotides outside the gene matches: 6. Germline CDR1 reads MDHEN; CDR2 reads SYDVKM. The CDR3 runs to 15 residues. The CDR3 DNA is TGTGCCAGCAGTTCCTCCGGGACAGGGTATTCACCCCTCCACTTT. It yields the protein CASSSSGTGYSPLHF.

The rearrangement joins TRBV15 to TRBJ1-5; D is undetermined. CDR1 is LNHNV, CDR2 YYDKDF, per germline (reference sequence). Trimming removed 0 bases at V and 1 base at J, with 10 bases between. CDR3 size: 16 residues. The CDR3 loop reads CATSRDRSGSNQPQHF. For the CDR3, the DNA is TGTGCCACCAGCAGAGATAGGTCGGGAAGCAATCAGCCCCAGCATTTT.

This clone appeared once. V gene TRBV28 combines with J gene TRBJ2-7; 7 bases map to TRBD1. The CDR3 extends over 15 amino acids. V was clipped by 4 bases and J by 0 bases; unmatched bases: 6. Germline V lookup: CDR1 MDHEN, CDR2 SYDVKM. This CDR3 reads CASSSDRELSYEQYF. The CDR3 DNA is TGTGCCAGCAGTTCCGACAGGGAACTCTCCTACGAGCAGTACTTC.

This clone appeared once. This sequence joins TRBV5-1 and TRBJ1-2; D remains ambiguous. Trimming took 6 bases from V and 1 from J, leaving 10 bases between them. Germline V gene sequence: CDR1 SGHRS, CDR2 YFSETQ. The CDR3 sequence is 13 residues long. DNA of the CDR3: TGCGCCAGCACGGGAGTGGATAACTATGGCTACACCTTC. Protein sequence: CASTGVDNYGYTF. Filled out from reference TRBV5-1 and TRBJ1-2, the complete variable domain reads KAGVTQTPRYLIKTRGQQVTLSCSPISGHRSVSWYQQTPGQGLQFLFEYFSETQRNKGNFPGRFSGRQFSNSRSEMNVSTLELGDSALYLCASTGVDNYGYTFGSGTRLTVV.

The rearrangement links TRBV29-1 to TRBJ1-2; perhaps TRBD1 as D (6 bases). V was shortened by 4 bases and J by 3 bases, with 18 bases between the two germline ends. Per germline, CDR1 SQVTM and CDR2 ANQGSEA. CDR3 length: 15 residues. The CDR3 bases are TGCAGCGTTGTAGCCTCGACAGGAACCTACTATGGCTACACCTTC. Amino acid sequence: CSVVASTGTYYGYTF.

The chain uses TRBV5-1 and TRBJ2-2; 11 positions match TRBD2. Germline CDR1 and CDR2: SGHRS and YFSETQ. This CDR3 has 16 residues. The V gene end was trimmed by 2 bases and the J gene end by 4 bases; junction bases not matched to a gene: 4. The CDR3 coding sequence is TGCGCCAGCAGCTTACTAGCGGGGGAGATCACCGGGGAGCTGTTTTTT. It specifies CASSLLAGEITGELFF. Looking up the rest from reference TRBV5-1 and TRBJ2-2 gives the full variable domain: KAGVTQTPRYLIKTRGQQVTLSCSPISGHRSVSWYQQTPGQGLQFLFEYFSETQRNKGNFPGRFSGRQFSNSRSEMNVSTLELGDSALYLCASSLLAGEITGELFFGEGSRLTVL.

The V call is TRBV11-2, the J call TRBJ2-5, with 7 bases identical to TRBD2. CDR1 and CDR2 (germline): SGHAT, FQNNGV. The CDR3 extends over 19 amino acids. Trimming took 5 bases from V and 1 from J; bases not matched to a gene: 19. This chain's CDR3 is CASSPGASGGSGSQETQYF. For the CDR3, the DNA is TGTGCCAGCAGCCCCGGGGCTAGCGGAGGTTCTGGTTCCCAAGAGACCCAGTACTTC.

The chain links TRBV11-2 to TRBJ2-1, with TRBD2 as a possible D gene (5 bases). V was trimmed by 2 bases and J by 10 bases, leaving 9 bases between them. There are 12 residues in the CDR3. The germline CDR1 and CDR2 sequences are SGHAT and FQNNGV. DNA for the CDR3: TGTGCCAGCAGCTTACGAAGCGGCGAGCAGTTCTTC. Translation: CASSLRSGEQFF.

This chain joins TRBV7-9 and TRBJ2-7; maybe TRBD1 (5 bases). Germline CDR1 is SEHNR and CDR2 is FQNEAQ (reference sequence). V lost 7 bases and J 4 bases, leaving 17 bases between the germline ends. The CDR3 extends over 14 amino acids. DNA for the CDR3: TGTGCCAGCACCGATGACAGTTTATTTTACGAGCAGTACTTC. Protein sequence: CASTDDSLFYEQYF.

The V call is TRBV2, the J call TRBJ1-2; 11 nucleotides line up with TRBD1. Germline lookup yields CDR1 SNHLY and CDR2 FYNNEI. Trimming took 6 bases from V and 2 from J; bases not matched to a gene: 8. The CDR3 has 16 residues. DNA of the CDR3: TGTGCCAGCAGCCTGTCCGGGACAGGGGGGAACTATGGCTACACCTTC. It translates to CASSLSGTGGNYGYTF.

V usage is TRBV25-1 and J usage is TRBJ1-1, with D maybe TRBD1 (5 bases). CDR1 MGHDK and CDR2 SYGVNS come from the germline V gene. This CDR3 has 12 residues. V lost 6 bases and J lost 1, with 6 bases in between. In DNA, the CDR3 is TGTGCCAGCAGGGGGCAGAACACTGAAGCTTTCTTT. Its translation: CASRGQNTEAFF.

The chain has TRBV27 and TRBJ2-7; 9 bases fit TRBD2. The CDR3 covers 15 residues. Losses at the gene ends were 5 bases for V and 4 bases for J; bases not matched to a gene: 9. From germline, CDR1 is MNHEY and CDR2 SMNVEV (reference sequence). CDR3 sequence: CASSQGLALRYEQYF. The CDR3 DNA sequence: TGTGCCAGCAGTCAGGGACTAGCCTTACGATACGAGCAGTACTTC.

This CDR3 reads CASRLTGAGEKLFF. CDR3 nucleotides: TGTGCCAGTCGGTTAACAGGGGCGGGGGAAAAACTGTTTTTT. The chain has TRBV2 and TRBJ1-4; TRBD1 agrees at 7 bases. V shed 9 bases and J 8 bases; nucleotides not matched to a gene: 12. Germline assignment: CDR1 SNHLY and CDR2 FYNNEI. CDR3 length: 14 residues.

The V gene is TRBV4-1, the J gene TRBJ1-2, with D unclear. CDR1 MGHRA and CDR2 YSYEKL come from the germline V gene. The CDR3 extends over 14 amino acids. Trimming shortened V by 1 base and J by 8 bases, and 14 bases separated the two germline ends. Here the CDR3 reads CASSQGEGSWGYTF. The CDR3 DNA reads as TGCGCCAGCAGCCAAGGGGAGGGTTCGTGGGGCTACACCTTC.

This chain connects TRBV9 to TRBJ2-7, with TRBD1 identical over 8 bases. This CDR3 has 13 residues. V lost 2 bases to trimming and J lost 3 bases; unmatched junction nucleotides: 1. Per germline, CDR1 SGDLS and CDR2 YYNGEE. The CDR3, as DNA: TGTGCCAGCAGCGTCACAGGGGGCTACGAGCAGTACTTC. This codes for CASSVTGGYEQYF.

V gene TRBV5-5 combines with J gene TRBJ2-7; no clear D gene. The CDR3 runs 14 residues. V was shortened by 6 bases and J by 3 bases, with 16 bases between the two germline ends. Looked up from germline, CDR1 is SGHKS and CDR2 is YYEKEE (reference sequence). The CDR3 coding sequence is TGTGCCAGCACCGGAGCCATTGCCCGCTACGAGCAGTACTTC. This translates into CASTGAIARYEQYF.

This clone was detected a few times. The genes are TRBV9 and TRBJ1-3; maybe TRBD1 (5 bases). V was shortened by 4 bases and J by 0 bases, with 14 bases between the two germline ends. This CDR3 region has 16 residues. Germline V lookup: CDR1 SGDLS, CDR2 YYNGEE. The chain's CDR3 is CASSPRGPNSGNTIYF. CDR3 DNA: TGTGCCAGCAGCCCGCGGGGACCCAACTCTGGAAACACCATATATTTT. Supplemented by reference TRBV9 and TRBJ1-3, the full variable domain reads DSGVTQTPKHLITATGQRVTLRCSPRSGDLSVYWYQQSLDQGLQFLIQYYNGEERAKGNILERFSAQQFPDLHSELNLSSLELGDSALYFCASSPRGPNSGNTIYFGEGSWLTVV.

This chain links TRBV28 with TRBJ1-2, with D maybe TRBD1 (6 bases). This CDR3 has 14 amino acids. Germline V gives CDR1 MDHEN, CDR2 SYDVKM. Between the trimmed V and J ends, which lost 8 bases and 4 bases, there was a span of 17 bases. This CDR3 reads CASAKGGTIYGYTF. The CDR3 region has the DNA TGTGCCAGCGCTAAGGGGGGGACCATCTATGGCTACACCTTC.

This clone was seen only once. CDR3 sequence: CASSVLGRVGGYTF. CDR3 DNA: TGTGCCAGCAGTGTTTTAGGGCGGGTTGGGGGCTACACCTTC. The rearrangement joins TRBV2 to TRBJ1-2; unclear D gene. Germline V gene lookup returns CDR1 SNHLY and CDR2 FYNNEI. Trimming shortened V by 4 bases and J by 8 bases, and 17 bases separated the two germline ends. The CDR3 is 14 amino acids.

This clone occurred a few times. The chain combines TRBV5-4 with TRBJ2-7; D is unresolved. V was shortened by 0 bases and J by 3 bases, with 10 bases between the two germline ends. The germline V gene has CDR1 SGHNT and CDR2 YYREEE (reference sequence). This CDR3 is built from 14 residues. The CDR3 loop is CASSLGGDFYEQYF. The CDR3 nucleotides are TGTGCCAGCAGCTTGGGAGGAGACTTCTACGAGCAGTACTTC.

This chain connects TRBV15 to TRBJ2-3; D is possibly TRBD2 (5 bases). Germline CDR1 is LNHNV and CDR2 is YYDKDF (reference sequence). The ends were cut back, 0 bases at V and 1 base at J, with 11 bases in the middle. The CDR3 length is 16 residues. The CDR3 loop reads CATSREEGSGTDTQYF. Here the CDR3 DNA reads TGTGCCACCAGCAGAGAGGAAGGTAGCGGCACAGATACGCAGTATTTT. The entire variable domain, with the rest obtained from reference TRBV15 and TRBJ2-3, is as follows: DAMVIQNPRYQVTQFGKPVTLSCSQTLNHNVMYWYQQKSSQAPKLLFHYYDKDFNNEADTPDNFQSRRPNTSFCFLDIRSPGLGDTAMYLCATSREEGSGTDTQYFGPGTRLTVL.

The chain combines TRBV19 with TRBJ1-6, with no clear D. Trimming stripped 7 bases from V and 3 bases from J, with 10 bases between. CDR3 length equals 14 residues. The germline V gene has CDR1 LNHDA and CDR2 SQIVND (reference sequence). The DNA of the CDR3 is TGTGCCAGTACAGGTCGGGGCTATAATTCACCCCTCCACTTT. It codes for CASTGRGYNSPLHF.

The V and J genes are TRBV9 and TRBJ1-5, with D perhaps TRBD1 (6 bases). V shed 5 bases and J shed 3 bases, with 15 bases lying between them. CDR1 is SGDLS, CDR2 YYNGEE, per germline. The CDR3 consists of 15 residues. CDR3 DNA sequence: TGTGCCAGCAGTGAGGGGGGGGTTTACAATCAGCCCCAGCATTTT. Residues: CASSEGGVYNQPQHF. Combining the CDR3 with reference TRBV9 and TRBJ1-5 gives the whole variable domain DSGVTQTPKHLITATGQRVTLRCSPRSGDLSVYWYQQSLDQGLQFLIQYYNGEERAKGNILERFSAQQFPDLHSELNLSSLELGDSALYFCASSEGGVYNQPQHFGDGTRLSIL.

This sequence joins TRBV28 and TRBJ2-3; D is unclear. The germline V gene has CDR1 MDHEN and CDR2 SYDVKM. V lost 6 bases, J lost 8 bases, and 6 bases lay in between. There are 10 residues in the CDR3. For the CDR3, the DNA is TGTGCCAGCAGCTACGGTACGCAGTATTTT. The encoded protein is CASSYGTQYF.

The CDR3 loop is CASSQGQLRTDTQYF. The CDR3, as DNA: TGCGCCAGCAGCCAAGGACAGCTGCGCACAGATACGCAGTATTTT. The V and J genes are TRBV4-3 and TRBJ2-3; the D gene is possibly TRBD1 (5 bases). This CDR3 contains 15 residues. Deletions cut 1 base from V and 1 base from J, with 9 bases between. CDR1 is LGHNA, CDR2 YSLEER, per germline.

The chain combines TRBV7-2 with TRBJ2-7; 9 bases line up with TRBD1. Germline values: CDR1 SGHTA, CDR2 FQGNSA. This CDR3 is 15 amino acids long. V gave up 3 bases and J gave up 4 bases; unmatched junction bases: 7. CDR3 protein: CASSLGTGTPYEQYF. The CDR3 coding sequence is TGTGCCAGCAGCTTGGGGACAGGGACCCCTTACGAGCAGTACTTC.

This clone was counted once. The V gene is TRBV19, the J gene TRBJ2-7; D possibly corresponds to TRBD1 (6 bases). Germline CDR1 LNHDA, CDR2 SQIVND (reference sequence). The CDR3 has 14 residues. Trimming pared 2 bases from V and 5 bases from J, leaving 13 bases between. The CDR3 DNA follows: TGTGCCAGTAGTATACAGGGGAAGGAGGACGAGCAGTACTTC. Translation: CASSIQGKEDEQYF. Together with reference TRBV19 and TRBJ2-7, the CDR3 gives the full variable domain: DGGITQSPKYLFRKEGQNVTLSCEQNLNHDAMYWYRQDPGQGLRLIYYSQIVNDFQKGDIAEGYSVSREKKESFPLTVTSAQKNPTAFYLCASSIQGKEDEQYFGPGTRLTVT.

This clone occurred once. The chain links TRBV19 to TRBJ2-5; D is possibly TRBD2 (6 bases). The length of the CDR3 is 14 residues. The V and J ends lost 6 bases and 1 base respectively, with 12 bases between them. CDR1 is LNHDA, CDR2 SQIVND, per germline (reference sequence). The CDR3 nucleotides are TGTGCCAGTAGCCTCCGTAGCGGCCAAGAGACCCAGTACTTC. Its protein product is CASSLRSGQETQYF.

This chain links TRBV28 with TRBJ2-7; tentative D call: TRBD1 (5 bases). The CDR3 consists of 15 residues. The germline V gene encodes CDR1 MDHEN and CDR2 SYDVKM. V was cut by 3 bases and J by 9 bases, with 21 bases left in between. This chain's CDR3 is CASSFADTLGSGQYF. The CDR3, as DNA: TGTGCCAGCAGTTTTGCGGACACCTTAGGATCCGGGCAGTACTTC.

The chain employs TRBV7-3 and TRBJ1-1; D possibly corresponds to TRBD1 (5 bases). The germline V gene has CDR1 SGHTA and CDR2 FQGTGA. This CDR3 is built from 16 residues. V lost 0 bases and J lost 1, with 12 bases in between. The chain's CDR3 is CASSLTGGQANTEAFF. The CDR3 DNA reads as TGTGCCAGCAGCTTAACCGGTGGACAAGCGAACACTGAAGCTTTCTTT.

This clone has more than one count but fewer than ten. The rearrangement links TRBV9 to TRBJ2-1, with D maybe TRBD1 (5 bases). Germline V CDR1 and CDR2: SGDLS, YYNGEE. The V gene lost 0 bases and the J gene lost 2 bases, with 15 bases spanning the gap. This CDR3 is built from 17 residues. In nucleotides, the CDR3 is TGTGCCAGCAGCGTAGGCCTGGGGCAAGGGGCCTACAATGAGCAGTTCTTC. This gives the protein CASSVGLGQGAYNEQFF.